The TCR beta chain under discussion was sequenced for a study of blood T cells in healthy people across ages. Every sample had a minimum of 6.5 million PBMCs isolated. CDR3 length equals 12 residues. CDR1 is SQVTM, CDR2 ANQGSEA, per germline. V was trimmed by 4 bases and J by 1 base, leaving 7 bases between them. This clonotype has only a few counts. The authors ran a second PCR of about 6 to 12 cycles using a sample-barcoded 5' primer and a J-beta primer mix. Each of the samples gave a minimum of 3 million paired-end reads that contained CDR3. Via MiXCR, TCRdb re-called the 5' RACE reads, giving one row per CDR3 protein. Of about 1 million distinct CDR3 sequences listed, under 30% were seen once; the top ten hold 0.65% to 0.95%. These data also formed part of another study, on T cells of mothers and their children. As that study records: Samples came from three healthy Caucasian mothers and their six children. Reverse transcription into cDNA received all extracted RNA, at about 1.4 ug per 15 ul.

The receptor's source is a girl aged 2-10 years in good health. This chain joins TRBV29-1 and TRBJ2-5; D not certain. The sequencing input was blood. DNA for the CDR3: TGCAGCGTTGGGGAAGCCCAAGAGACCCAGTACTTC. Residues: CSVGEAQETQYF.